This TCR beta chain was recorded in a study of OX40 agonist ivuxolimab in advanced cancers. As for the study in general: Subjects had a mean age of around 60 years, with a range of roughly 20 to 79; roughly 80% were male.

V was pared by 2 bases and J by 0 bases, with 27 bases between. CDR3 length: 21 amino acids. Germline V gene lookup returns CDR1 MNHGY and CDR2 SAAAGT. Generated by immunoSEQ multiplex PCR, the TCRdb table keeps only in-frame clones and is missing some. The sample has under 75,000 clones, approximately 89% seen once; the top ten hold approximately 2.1%. Specimen: CD4+ or CD8+ T cells sorted from blood, collected in a trial of the OX40 agonist ivuxolimab. The chain has TRBV6-8 and TRBJ2-3, with D perhaps being TRBD1 or TRBD2 (5 bases each). This TCR was recovered from an adult with an advanced solid tumor such as melanoma, head and neck, liver or kidney cancer. The CDR3 sequence is CASSYGLGVIRFPASTDTQYF. The DNA of the CDR3 is TGTGCCAGCAGTTACGGGTTGGGGGTGATTAGGTTTCCCGCTAGCACAGATACGCAGTATTTT.